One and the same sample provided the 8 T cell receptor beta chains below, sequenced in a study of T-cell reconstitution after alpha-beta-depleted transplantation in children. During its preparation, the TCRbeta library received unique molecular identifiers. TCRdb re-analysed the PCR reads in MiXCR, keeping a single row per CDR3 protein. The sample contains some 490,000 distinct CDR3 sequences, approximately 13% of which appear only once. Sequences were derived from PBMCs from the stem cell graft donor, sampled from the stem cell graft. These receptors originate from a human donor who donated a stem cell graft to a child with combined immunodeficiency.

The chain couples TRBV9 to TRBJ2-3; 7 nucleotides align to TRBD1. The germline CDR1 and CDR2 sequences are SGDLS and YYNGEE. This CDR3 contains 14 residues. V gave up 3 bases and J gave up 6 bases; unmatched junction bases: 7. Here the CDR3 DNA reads TGTGCCAGCAGCGCCGGGACAGCCCTGGATACGCAGTATTTT. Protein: CASSAGTALDTQYF.

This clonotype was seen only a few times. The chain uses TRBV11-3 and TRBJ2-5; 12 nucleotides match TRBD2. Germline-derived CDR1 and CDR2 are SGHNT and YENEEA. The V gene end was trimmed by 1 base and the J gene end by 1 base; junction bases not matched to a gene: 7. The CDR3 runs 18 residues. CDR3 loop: CASSLGRGTSGFQETQYF. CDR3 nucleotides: TGTGCCAGCAGCTTAGGACGCGGGACTAGCGGGTTCCAAGAGACCCAGTACTTC.

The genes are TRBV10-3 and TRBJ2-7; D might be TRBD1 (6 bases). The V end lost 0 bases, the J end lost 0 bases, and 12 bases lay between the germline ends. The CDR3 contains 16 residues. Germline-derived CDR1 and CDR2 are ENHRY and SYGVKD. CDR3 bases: TGTGCCATCAGTGAGTCGATAGGGACAAGCTCCTACGAGCAGTACTTC. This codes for CAISESIGTSSYEQYF.

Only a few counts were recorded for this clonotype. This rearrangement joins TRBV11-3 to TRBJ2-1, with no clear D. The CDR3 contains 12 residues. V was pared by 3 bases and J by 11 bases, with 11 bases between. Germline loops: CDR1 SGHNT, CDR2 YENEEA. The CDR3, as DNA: TGTGCCAGCAGCTTGGCCCCAGAGAAGCAGTTCTTC. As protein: CASSLAPEKQFF.

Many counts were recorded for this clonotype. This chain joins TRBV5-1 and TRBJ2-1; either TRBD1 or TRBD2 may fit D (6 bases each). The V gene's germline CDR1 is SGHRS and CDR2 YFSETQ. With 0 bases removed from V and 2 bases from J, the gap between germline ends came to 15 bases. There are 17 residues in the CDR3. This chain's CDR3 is CASSLAFRGGAYNEQFF. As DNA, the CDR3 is TGCGCCAGCAGCTTGGCGTTCAGGGGAGGCGCCTACAATGAGCAGTTCTTC. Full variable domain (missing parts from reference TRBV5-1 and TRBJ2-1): KAGVTQTPRYLIKTRGQQVTLSCSPISGHRSVSWYQQTPGQGLQFLFEYFSETQRNKGNFPGRFSGRQFSNSRSEMNVSTLELGDSALYLCASSLAFRGGAYNEQFFGPGTRLTVL.

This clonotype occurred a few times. This chain's CDR3 is CASSLDRWSRETQYF. The CDR3 nucleotides are TGTGCCAGCAGCTTAGATCGATGGTCGCGAGAGACCCAGTACTTC. The chain recombines TRBV11-2 with TRBJ2-5; no firm D call. Germline V gives CDR1 SGHAT, CDR2 FQNNGV. V lost 0 bases and J 4 bases, leaving 12 bases between the germline ends. This CDR3 contains 15 residues.

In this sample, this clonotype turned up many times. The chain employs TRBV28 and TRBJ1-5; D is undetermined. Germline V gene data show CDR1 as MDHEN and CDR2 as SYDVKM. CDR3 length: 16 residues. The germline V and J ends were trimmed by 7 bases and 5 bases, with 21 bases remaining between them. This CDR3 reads CASTTWLGSIYQPQHF. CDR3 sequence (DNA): TGTGCCAGCACCACCTGGTTAGGCAGCATATATCAGCCCCAGCATTTT.

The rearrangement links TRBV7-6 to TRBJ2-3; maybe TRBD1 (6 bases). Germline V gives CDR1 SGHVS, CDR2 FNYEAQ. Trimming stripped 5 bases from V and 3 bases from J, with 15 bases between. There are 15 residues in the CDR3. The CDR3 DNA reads TGTGCCAGCAGCCCAGCGTTACAGGGTACAGATACGCAGTATTTT. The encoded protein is CASSPALQGTDTQYF.